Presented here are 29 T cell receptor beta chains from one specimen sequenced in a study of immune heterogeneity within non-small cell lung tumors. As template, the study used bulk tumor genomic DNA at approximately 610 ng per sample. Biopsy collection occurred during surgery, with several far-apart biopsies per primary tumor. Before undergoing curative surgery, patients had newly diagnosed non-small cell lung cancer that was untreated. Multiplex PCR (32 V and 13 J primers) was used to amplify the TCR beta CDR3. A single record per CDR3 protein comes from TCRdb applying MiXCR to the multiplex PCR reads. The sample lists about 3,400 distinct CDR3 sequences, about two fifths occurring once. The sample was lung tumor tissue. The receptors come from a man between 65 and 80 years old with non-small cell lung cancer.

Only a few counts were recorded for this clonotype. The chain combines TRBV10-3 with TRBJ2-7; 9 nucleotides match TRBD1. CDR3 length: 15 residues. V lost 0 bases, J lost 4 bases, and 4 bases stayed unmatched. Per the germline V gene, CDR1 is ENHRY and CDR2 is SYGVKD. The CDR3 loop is CAISESGTGMYEQYF. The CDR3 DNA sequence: TGTGCCATCAGTGAGTCGGGGACAGGGATGTACGAGCAGTACTTC.

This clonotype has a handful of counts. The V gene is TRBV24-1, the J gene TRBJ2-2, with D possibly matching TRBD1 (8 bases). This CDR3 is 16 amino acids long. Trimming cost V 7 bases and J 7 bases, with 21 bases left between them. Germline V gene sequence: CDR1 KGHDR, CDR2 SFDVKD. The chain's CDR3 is CATSSGGQGIFGELFF. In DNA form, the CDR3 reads TGTGCCACCAGCTCGGGAGGACAGGGTATTTTCGGGGAGCTGTTTTTT.

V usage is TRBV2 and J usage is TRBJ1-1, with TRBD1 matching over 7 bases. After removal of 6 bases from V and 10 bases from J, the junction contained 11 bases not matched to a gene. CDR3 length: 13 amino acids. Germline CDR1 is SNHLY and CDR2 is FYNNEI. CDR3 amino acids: CASRRDSQGGAFF. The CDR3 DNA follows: TGTGCCAGCAGGAGGGACAGCCAAGGGGGAGCTTTCTTT.

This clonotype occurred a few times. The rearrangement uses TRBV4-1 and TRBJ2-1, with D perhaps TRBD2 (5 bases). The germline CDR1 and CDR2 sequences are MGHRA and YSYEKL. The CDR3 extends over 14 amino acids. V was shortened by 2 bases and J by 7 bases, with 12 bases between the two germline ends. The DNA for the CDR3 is TGCGCCAGCAGCCAACTTGAGGGTGCGAATGAGCAGTTCTTC. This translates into CASSQLEGANEQFF.

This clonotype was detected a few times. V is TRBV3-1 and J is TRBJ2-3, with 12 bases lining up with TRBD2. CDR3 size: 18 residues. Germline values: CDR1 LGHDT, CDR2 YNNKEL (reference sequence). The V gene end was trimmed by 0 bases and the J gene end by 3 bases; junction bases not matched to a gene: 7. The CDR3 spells CASSQEPTSGRWTDTQYF. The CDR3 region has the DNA TGTGCCAGCAGCCAAGAGCCGACTAGCGGGAGATGGACAGATACGCAGTATTTT.

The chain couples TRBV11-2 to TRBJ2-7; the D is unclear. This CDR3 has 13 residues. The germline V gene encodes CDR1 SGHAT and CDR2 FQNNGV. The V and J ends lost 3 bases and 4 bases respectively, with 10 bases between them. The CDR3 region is CASSFRALYEQYF. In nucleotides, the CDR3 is TGTGCCAGCAGCTTCCGGGCCCTTTACGAGCAGTACTTC.

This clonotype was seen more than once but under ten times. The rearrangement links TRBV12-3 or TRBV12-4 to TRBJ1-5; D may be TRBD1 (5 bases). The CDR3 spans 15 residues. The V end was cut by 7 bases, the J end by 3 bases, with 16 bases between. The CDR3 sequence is CASTRGRDPNQPQHF. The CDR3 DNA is TGTGCCAGCACGCGGGGCAGGGACCCCAATCAGCCCCAGCATTTT.

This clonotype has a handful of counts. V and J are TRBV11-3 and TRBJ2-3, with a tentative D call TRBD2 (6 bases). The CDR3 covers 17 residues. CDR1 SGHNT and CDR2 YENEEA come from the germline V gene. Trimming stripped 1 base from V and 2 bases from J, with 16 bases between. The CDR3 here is CASSLVGASATTDTQYF. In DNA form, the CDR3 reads TGTGCCAGCAGCTTAGTCGGAGCTAGCGCCACCACAGATACGCAGTATTTT. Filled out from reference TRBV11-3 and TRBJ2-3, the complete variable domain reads EAGVVQSPRYKIIEKKQPVAFWCNPISGHNTLYWYLQNLGQGPELLIRYENEEAVDDSQLPKDRFSAERLKGVDSTLKIQPAELGDSAVYLCASSLVGASATTDTQYFGPGTRLTVL.

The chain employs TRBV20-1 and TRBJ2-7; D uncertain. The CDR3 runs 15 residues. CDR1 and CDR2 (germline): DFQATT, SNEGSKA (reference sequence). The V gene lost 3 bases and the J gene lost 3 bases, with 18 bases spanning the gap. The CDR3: CSASGHSNSNYEQYF. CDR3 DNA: TGCAGTGCTAGTGGTCACTCCAACTCTAACTACGAGCAGTACTTC.

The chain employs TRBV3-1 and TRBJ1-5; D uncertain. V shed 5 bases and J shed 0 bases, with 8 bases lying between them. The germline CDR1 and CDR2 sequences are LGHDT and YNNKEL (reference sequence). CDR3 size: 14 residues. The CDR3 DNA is TGTGCCAGCAGCGGGCAGAATAGCAATCAGCCCCAGCATTTT. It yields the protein CASSGQNSNQPQHF.

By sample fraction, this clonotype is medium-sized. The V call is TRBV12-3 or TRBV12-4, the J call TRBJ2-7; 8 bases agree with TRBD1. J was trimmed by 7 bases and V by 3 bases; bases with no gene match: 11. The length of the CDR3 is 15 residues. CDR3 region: CASSFGGTGGVEQYF. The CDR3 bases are TGTGCCAGCAGTTTTGGCGGGACAGGAGGGGTGGAGCAGTACTTC.

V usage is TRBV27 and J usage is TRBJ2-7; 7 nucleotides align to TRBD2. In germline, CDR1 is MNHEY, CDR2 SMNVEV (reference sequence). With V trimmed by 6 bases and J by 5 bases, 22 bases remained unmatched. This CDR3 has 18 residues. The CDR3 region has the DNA TGTGCCAGCAGCAAAGGAATGAGGCCGGGACTATCGAAGGACGAGCAGTACTTC. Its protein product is CASSKGMRPGLSKDEQYF.

CDR3 sequence (DNA): TGCGCCAGCAGCCAAGACTCACTAGCGGGGCCACTATTGGATGAGCAGTTCTTC. Protein: CASSQDSLAGPLLDEQFF. V and J are TRBV4-1 and TRBJ2-1; 10 nucleotides match TRBD2. CDR3 size: 18 residues. The V and J ends lost 0 bases and 8 bases, in that order; junction bases with no gene match: 13. The germline gives CDR1 MGHRA, CDR2 YSYEKL.

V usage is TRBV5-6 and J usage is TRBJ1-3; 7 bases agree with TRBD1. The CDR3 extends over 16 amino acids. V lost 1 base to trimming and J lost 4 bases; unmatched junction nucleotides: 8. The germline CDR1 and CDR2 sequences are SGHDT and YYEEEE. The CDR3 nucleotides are TGTGCCAGCAGCTTGTTCCGGGACAGCCAAGGAAACACCATATATTTT. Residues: CASSLFRDSQGNTIYF.

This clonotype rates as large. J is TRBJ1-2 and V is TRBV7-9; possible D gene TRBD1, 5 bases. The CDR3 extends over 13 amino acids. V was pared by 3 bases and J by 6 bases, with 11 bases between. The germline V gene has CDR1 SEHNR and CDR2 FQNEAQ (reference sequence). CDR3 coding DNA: TGTGCCAGCAGCTTCTCTGGGACGGATGGCTACACCTTC. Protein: CASSFSGTDGYTF.

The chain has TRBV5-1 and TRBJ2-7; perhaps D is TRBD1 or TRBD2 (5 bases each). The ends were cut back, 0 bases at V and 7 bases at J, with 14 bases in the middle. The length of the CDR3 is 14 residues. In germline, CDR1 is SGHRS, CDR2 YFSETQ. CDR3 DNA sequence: TGCGCCAGCAGCTTGGTGGGCAGGGCGGGTGAGCAGTACTTC. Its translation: CASSLVGRAGEQYF.

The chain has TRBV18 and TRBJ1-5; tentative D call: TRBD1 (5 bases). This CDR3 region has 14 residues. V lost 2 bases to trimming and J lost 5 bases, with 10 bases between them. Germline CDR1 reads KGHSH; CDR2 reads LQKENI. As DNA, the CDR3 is TGTGCCAGCTCACCAAGAGGGACTTATCAGCCCCAGCATTTT. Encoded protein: CASSPRGTYQPQHF.

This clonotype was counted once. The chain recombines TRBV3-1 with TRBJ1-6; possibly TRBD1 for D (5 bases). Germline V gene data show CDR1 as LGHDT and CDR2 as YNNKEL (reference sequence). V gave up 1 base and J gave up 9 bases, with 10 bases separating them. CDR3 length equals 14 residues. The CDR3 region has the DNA TGTGCCAGCAGCCAAGGACAGATGGGTTCACCCCTCCACTTT. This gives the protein CASSQGQMGSPLHF.

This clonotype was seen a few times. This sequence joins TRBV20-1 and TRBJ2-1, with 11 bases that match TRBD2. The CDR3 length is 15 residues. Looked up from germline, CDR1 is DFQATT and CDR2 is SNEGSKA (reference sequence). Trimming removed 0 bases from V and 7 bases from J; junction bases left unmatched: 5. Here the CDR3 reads CSARELAGVLNEQFF. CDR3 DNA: TGCAGTGCTAGAGAACTAGCGGGAGTCTTGAATGAGCAGTTCTTC.

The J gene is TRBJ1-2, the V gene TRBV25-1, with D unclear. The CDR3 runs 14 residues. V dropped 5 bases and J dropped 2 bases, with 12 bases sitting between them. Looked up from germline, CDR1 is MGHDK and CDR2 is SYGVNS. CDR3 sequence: CASSLAATNYGYTF. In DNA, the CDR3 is TGTGCCAGCAGTTTGGCGGCGACAAACTATGGCTACACCTTC.

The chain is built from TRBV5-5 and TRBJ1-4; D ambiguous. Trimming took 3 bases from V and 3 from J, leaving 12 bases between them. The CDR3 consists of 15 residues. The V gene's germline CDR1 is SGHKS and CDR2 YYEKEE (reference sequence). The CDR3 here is CASSWVGISNEKLFF. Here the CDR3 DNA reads TGTGCCAGCAGCTGGGTTGGGATTTCTAATGAAAAACTGTTTTTT.

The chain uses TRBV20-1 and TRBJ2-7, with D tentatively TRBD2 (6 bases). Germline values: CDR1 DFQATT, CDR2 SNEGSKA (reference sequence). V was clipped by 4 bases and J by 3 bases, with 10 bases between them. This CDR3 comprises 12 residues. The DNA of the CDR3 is TGCAGTGCTACGGGAGAGGGCTACGAGCAGTACTTC. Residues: CSATGEGYEQYF.

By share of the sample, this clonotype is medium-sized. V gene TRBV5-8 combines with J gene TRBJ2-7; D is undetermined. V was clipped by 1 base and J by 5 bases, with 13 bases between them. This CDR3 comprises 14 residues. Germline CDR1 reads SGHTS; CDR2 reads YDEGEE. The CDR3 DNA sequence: TGTGCCAGCAGCTTGAGCCGGCCAGCAGACGAGCAGTACTTC. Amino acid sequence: CASSLSRPADEQYF.

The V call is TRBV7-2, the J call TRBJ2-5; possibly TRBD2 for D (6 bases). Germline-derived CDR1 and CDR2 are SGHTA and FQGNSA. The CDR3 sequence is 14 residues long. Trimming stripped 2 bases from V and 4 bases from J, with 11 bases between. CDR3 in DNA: TGTGCCAGCAGCTTATCGGGGGTACGAGAGACCCAGTACTTC. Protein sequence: CASSLSGVRETQYF.

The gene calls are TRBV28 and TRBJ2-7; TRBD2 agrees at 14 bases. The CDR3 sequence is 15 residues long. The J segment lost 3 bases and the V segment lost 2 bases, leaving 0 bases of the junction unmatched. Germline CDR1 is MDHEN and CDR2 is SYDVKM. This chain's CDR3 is CASSLGLAGGYEQYF. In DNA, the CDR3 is TGTGCCAGCAGTTTAGGACTAGCGGGAGGCTACGAGCAGTACTTC.

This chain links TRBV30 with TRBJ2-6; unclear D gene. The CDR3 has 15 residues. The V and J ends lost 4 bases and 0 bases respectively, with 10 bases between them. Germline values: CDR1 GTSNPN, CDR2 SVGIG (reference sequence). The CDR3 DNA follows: TGTGCCTGGACGAAAAAGAGCTCTGGGGCCAACGTCCTGACTTTC. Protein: CAWTKKSSGANVLTF. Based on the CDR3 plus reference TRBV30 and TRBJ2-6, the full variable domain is SQTIHQWPATLVQPVGSPLSLECTVEGTSNPNLYWYRQAAGRGLQLLFYSVGIGQISSEVPQNLSASRPQDRQFILSSKKLLLSDSGFYLCAWTKKSSGANVLTFGAGSRLTVL.

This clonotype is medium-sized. The CDR3 loop is CASPDRGRNTIYF. CDR3 nucleotide sequence: TGTGCCAGTCCGGACAGGGGGCGAAACACCATATATTTT. The rearrangement links TRBV19 to TRBJ1-3, with 11 nucleotides matching TRBD1. Trimming at V came to 8 bases and at J to 5 bases, leaving 2 bases not matched to a gene. CDR3 length equals 13 residues. CDR1 and CDR2 (germline): LNHDA, SQIVND (reference sequence).

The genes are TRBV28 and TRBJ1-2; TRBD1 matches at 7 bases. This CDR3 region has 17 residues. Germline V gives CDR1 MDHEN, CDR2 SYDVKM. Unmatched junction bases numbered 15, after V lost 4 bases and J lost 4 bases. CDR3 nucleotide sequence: TGTGCCAGCAGTTCAGCACAGGGGCCCTCACACACCTATGGCTACACCTTC. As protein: CASSSAQGPSHTYGYTF.

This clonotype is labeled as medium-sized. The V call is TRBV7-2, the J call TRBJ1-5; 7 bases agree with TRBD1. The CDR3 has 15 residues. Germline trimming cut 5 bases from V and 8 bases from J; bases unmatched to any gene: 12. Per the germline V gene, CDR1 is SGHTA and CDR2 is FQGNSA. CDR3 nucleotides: TGTGCCAGCAGCATTCGTTCCAGGGGGAGGGAGCCCCAGCATTTT. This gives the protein CASSIRSRGREPQHF.